This passage covers 21 T cell receptor beta chains from one sample sequenced in a study of blood T cells in healthy people across ages. PCR was performed a second time for roughly 7 to 11 cycles using a sample-barcoded 5' primer and a J-beta primer mix. Each CDR3 protein is one row after TCRdb ran MiXCR on the 5' RACE reads. The sample contains around 1.1 million distinct CDR3 sequences, 35% to 40% of which appear only once. The specimen was blood. These receptors all stem from a man between 18 and 35 years old in good health.

The chain has TRBV2 and TRBJ2-1; no clear D. The CDR3 is made up of 11 amino acids. Germline lookup yields CDR1 SNHLY and CDR2 FYNNEI. Trimming took off 10 bases at V and 5 bases at J, with 9 bases between the two ends. CDR3 region: CATEQNNEQFF. The CDR3 DNA follows: TGTGCCACCGAGCAGAACAATGAGCAGTTCTTC. The full variable domain, completed using reference TRBV2 and TRBJ2-1, is EPEVTQTPSHQVTQMGQEVILRCVPISNHLYFYWYRQILGQKVEFLVSFYNNEISEKSEIFDDQFSVERPDGSNFTLKIRSTKLEDSAMYFCATEQNNEQFFGPGTRLTVL.

The chain is built from TRBV7-2 and TRBJ1-2, with D perhaps matching TRBD1 (6 bases). Germline lookup yields CDR1 SGHTA and CDR2 FQGNSA. V lost 5 bases to trimming and J lost 8 bases, with 24 bases between them. CDR3 length: 16 residues. This CDR3 reads CASSLDPGDLTLGYTF. As DNA, the CDR3 is TGTGCCAGCAGCCTCGACCCAGGGGATCTAACTCTCGGCTACACCTTC.

The CDR3 DNA is TGCGCCAGCAGCCGAGGGATACAAACTGAAGCTTTCTTT. It specifies CASSRGIQTEAFF. The chain joins TRBV4-3 to TRBJ1-1; D remains unclear. CDR3 length equals 13 residues. The V end lost 4 bases, the J end lost 5 bases, and 11 bases lay between the germline ends. The germline V gene encodes CDR1 LGHNA and CDR2 YSLEER.

This clonotype came up a few times. The J gene is TRBJ2-3, the V gene TRBV7-9, with TRBD2 identical over 7 bases. CDR3 size: 19 residues. Germline V gene lookup returns CDR1 SEHNR and CDR2 FQNEAQ (reference sequence). J lost 6 bases, V lost 1 base, and 19 bases had no gene match. The chain's CDR3 is CASSLGGFVTSAKPDTQYF. CDR3 DNA: TGTGCCAGCAGCTTAGGAGGTTTCGTAACTAGCGCCAAGCCGGATACGCAGTATTTT.

The chain recombines TRBV2 with TRBJ2-7; 9 positions agree with TRBD2. Germline-derived CDR1 and CDR2 are SNHLY and FYNNEI. The CDR3 length is 14 residues. J lost 6 bases, V lost 6 bases, and 9 bases had no gene match. This chain's CDR3 is CASSPGTSLPEQYF. CDR3 bases: TGTGCCAGCAGCCCCGGGACTAGCCTCCCCGAGCAGTACTTC.

This clonotype was counted only a few times. The V call is TRBV6-2 or TRBV6-3, the J call TRBJ1-1; possibly TRBD1 for D (6 bases). Germline-derived CDR1 and CDR2 are MNHEY and SVGEGT. This CDR3 contains 14 residues. Trimming stripped 6 bases from V and 0 bases from J, with 11 bases between. The CDR3 DNA reads as TGTGCCAGCAGACCGACAGGCGTGAACACTGAAGCTTTCTTT. Translation: CASRPTGVNTEAFF.

The CDR3 region has the DNA TGTGCCAGCAGTTACTCGACTATGGGGCAGTTGTATGGCTACACCTTC. Its translation: CASSYSTMGQLYGYTF. The genes are TRBV6-5 and TRBJ1-2, with a weak D call TRBD1 (5 bases). This CDR3 comprises 16 residues. Trimming took 0 bases from V and 5 from J, leaving 16 bases between them. The germline gives CDR1 MNHEY, CDR2 SVGAGI.

The rearrangement links TRBV25-1 to TRBJ2-4; D is ambiguous. The J call is in doubt because the DNA end fits TRBJ2-7 better. The CDR3 sequence is 13 residues long. Germline CDR1 and CDR2: MGHDK and SYGVNS. CDR3 DNA: TGTGCCAGCAGTGAATCATTCCCCTACGAGCAGTACTTC. Its translation is CASSESFPYEQYF.

The rearrangement uses TRBV2 and TRBJ2-3; 9 positions match TRBD1. Trimming removed 7 bases from V and 4 bases from J; junction bases left unmatched: 9. The V gene's germline CDR1 is SNHLY and CDR2 FYNNEI. This CDR3 is built from 15 residues. This CDR3 is CASTRDRVGADTQYF. As DNA, the CDR3 is TGTGCCAGCACCAGGGACAGGGTCGGAGCAGATACGCAGTATTTT.

The CDR3 spells CASSGQGARSNQPQHF. The CDR3 nucleotides are TGTGCCAGCAGCGGACAGGGGGCGCGAAGCAATCAGCCCCAGCATTTT. The chain is built from TRBV7-8 and TRBJ1-5, with 11 bases fitting TRBD1. From germline, CDR1 is SGHVS and CDR2 FQNEAQ. The length of the CDR3 is 16 residues. Germline trimming cut 5 bases from V and 1 base from J; bases unmatched to any gene: 4.

This clonotype has more than one count but fewer than ten. The chain recombines TRBV29-1 with TRBJ1-2, with TRBD1 as a possible D gene (6 bases). With 7 bases removed from V and 3 bases from J, the gap between germline ends came to 21 bases. CDR3 size: 15 residues. Germline CDR1 SQVTM, CDR2 ANQGSEA. This chain's CDR3 is CSARPDSLEDYGYTF. CDR3 sequence (DNA): TGCAGCGCCAGGCCGGACAGTTTAGAGGACTATGGCTACACCTTC.

This clonotype was observed once. The chain has TRBV9 and TRBJ2-1; TRBD2 agrees at 9 bases. V was pared by 0 bases and J by 0 bases, with 4 bases of the junction left unmatched. Germline CDR1 reads SGDLS; CDR2 reads YYNGEE. The CDR3 runs to 17 residues. CDR3 coding DNA: TGTGCCAGCAGCGTAGGCAGCGGGGGGTACTCCTACAATGAGCAGTTCTTC. This translates into CASSVGSGGYSYNEQFF.

This clonotype was recorded a few times. The V call is TRBV9, the J call TRBJ2-7, with D perhaps matching TRBD2 (6 bases). CDR1 and CDR2 (germline): SGDLS, YYNGEE. The CDR3 runs 14 residues. Trimming removed 4 bases from V and 6 bases from J, with 17 bases in between. The DNA for the CDR3 is TGTGCCAGCAGCCGATCCGGGAGCCCCCTCGAGCAGTACTTC. It translates to CASSRSGSPLEQYF.

V usage is TRBV19 and J usage is TRBJ1-2, with D possibly matching TRBD1 (6 bases). CDR1 is LNHDA, CDR2 SQIVND, per germline (reference sequence). This CDR3 is 15 amino acids long. Trimming cost V 1 base and J 6 bases, with 15 bases left between them. The CDR3 DNA is TGTGCCAGTAGTATAGTTACGGGACACCTCGATGGCTACACCTTC. Translating gives CASSIVTGHLDGYTF.

The chain joins TRBV5-1 to TRBJ2-2; the D call may be TRBD1 or TRBD2 (5 bases each). Trimming pared 0 bases from V and 2 bases from J, leaving 11 bases between. CDR1 and CDR2 (germline): SGHRS, YFSETQ. CDR3 length: 16 residues. CDR3 loop: CASSLAGSTNTGELFF. The DNA of the CDR3 is TGCGCCAGCAGCTTGGCAGGGAGTACAAACACCGGGGAGCTGTTTTTT. Using reference TRBV5-1 and TRBJ2-2 for the parts outside the CDR3, the full variable domain is KAGVTQTPRYLIKTRGQQVTLSCSPISGHRSVSWYQQTPGQGLQFLFEYFSETQRNKGNFPGRFSGRQFSNSRSEMNVSTLELGDSALYLCASSLAGSTNTGELFFGEGSRLTVL.

This clonotype was seen a few times. The chain employs TRBV7-9 and TRBJ1-5, with D unclear. The CDR3 runs to 16 residues. Trimming took 4 bases from V and 5 from J, leaving 18 bases between them. The V gene's germline CDR1 is SEHNR and CDR2 FQNEAQ (reference sequence). CDR3 residues: CASSSTVSLRDQPQHF. CDR3 sequence (DNA): TGTGCCAGCAGCTCGACGGTCTCCCTTCGGGATCAGCCCCAGCATTTT. Drawing the rest from reference TRBV7-9 and TRBJ1-5, the complete variable domain is DTGVSQNPRHKITKRGQNVTFRCDPISEHNRLYWYRQTLGQGPEFLTYFQNEAQLEKSRLLSDRFSAERPKGSFSTLEIQRTEQGDSAMYLCASSSTVSLRDQPQHFGDGTRLSIL.

The genes are TRBV20-1 and TRBJ2-7; tentatively, D is TRBD2 (6 bases). V was cut by 5 bases and J by 3 bases, with 14 bases left in between. Germline loops: CDR1 DFQATT, CDR2 SNEGSKA (reference sequence). The CDR3 has 13 amino acids. DNA of the CDR3: TGCAGTGCTTTCCCGGGACTTGGCTACGAGCAGTACTTC. Residues: CSAFPGLGYEQYF.

In its sample, this clonotype was seen a few times. V gene TRBV4-2 combines with J gene TRBJ2-1; D unclear. V was shortened by 2 bases and J by 5 bases, with 19 bases between the two germline ends. This CDR3 spans 17 amino acids. The V gene's germline CDR1 is LGHNA and CDR2 YNFKEQ. The CDR3 DNA sequence: TGTGCCAGCAGCCAACAACTTGATCAGACGGGTCACAATGAGCAGTTCTTC. Amino acids: CASSQQLDQTGHNEQFF.

This chain connects TRBV4-3 to TRBJ2-1, with D maybe TRBD2 (5 bases). CDR3 length: 21 amino acids. Germline V CDR1 and CDR2: LGHNA, YSLEER. Trimming pared 0 bases from V and 0 bases from J, leaving 24 bases between. CDR3 coding DNA: TGCGCCAGCAGCCAAGATACGGGGAGAATTAACTTCGAGAGCTCCTACAATGAGCAGTTCTTC. Its protein product is CASSQDTGRINFESSYNEQFF.

The genes are TRBV6-2 or TRBV6-3 and TRBJ1-2; D is unresolved. V lost 0 bases and J 4 bases, leaving 12 bases between the germline ends. Germline lookup yields CDR1 MNHEY and CDR2 SVGEGT. The CDR3 extends over 15 amino acids. This chain's CDR3 is CASSYSSWQTYGYTF. CDR3 in DNA: TGTGCCAGCAGTTACTCGTCGTGGCAGACCTATGGCTACACCTTC.

This clonotype occurred a few times. This chain links TRBV12-3 or TRBV12-4 with TRBJ2-5; 7 positions match TRBD2. The CDR3 totals 14 residues. After removal of 8 bases from V and 2 bases from J, the junction contained 8 bases not matched to a gene. The CDR3 bases are TGTGCCAGCGGGGGGGGTGGGCTTCAAGAGACCCAGTACTTC. It is translated as CASGGGGLQETQYF.